The 7 T cell receptor beta chains below were found in one sample sequenced in a study of blood T cell repertoires in COVID-19 (dated by TCRdb to the early 2020s). Library preparation was by the immunoSEQ multiplex PCR assay. As stored in TCRdb, this immuneACCESS dataset retains in-frame rearrangements with V and J assigned. A fraction of the clones does not appear; measured against another copy, unresolved V genes explain less than half of the discrepancy, and the remainder lacks a known reason. The sample records 290,000 or so clones, about 89% of which are singletons. Together, the top ten hold about 2.6% of the sample. Source material: PBMCs or T cells enriched from blood (not recorded which). These receptors all come from a woman aged 18-30 years who had recovered from COVID-19.

V gene TRBV27 combines with J gene TRBJ2-1; D is possibly TRBD1 (6 bases). Germline values: CDR1 MNHEY, CDR2 SMNVEV (reference sequence). CDR3 length equals 14 residues. Trimming shortened V by 7 bases and J by 5 bases, and 15 bases separated the two germline ends. The CDR3 here is CASNSPGDDNEQFF. CDR3 DNA sequence: TGTGCCAGCAATTCCCCAGGGGACGACAATGAGCAGTTCTTC.

This sequence joins TRBV5-4 and TRBJ1-5; TRBD1 agrees at 7 bases. V shed 3 bases and J 7 bases; nucleotides not matched to a gene: 10. The CDR3 loop spans 15 amino acids. Germline CDR1 reads SGHNT; CDR2 reads YYREEE (reference sequence). CDR3: CASSSLRQGWQPQHF. DNA for the CDR3: TGTGCCAGCAGCTCCCTTAGACAGGGCTGGCAGCCCCAGCATTTT.

The gene calls are TRBV4-2 and TRBJ2-1; D remains unclear. The V and J ends lost 4 bases and 8 bases respectively, with 9 bases between them. Germline CDR1 is LGHNA and CDR2 is YNFKEQ. The CDR3 has 12 amino acids. The CDR3 spells CASSRGEDEQFF. CDR3 coding DNA: TGTGCCAGCAGCCGAGGAGAAGATGAGCAGTTCTTC.

The chain links TRBV11-2 to TRBJ2-1, with 7 bases matching TRBD1. CDR3 length equals 15 residues. The germline V gene encodes CDR1 SGHAT and CDR2 FQNNGV. The J segment lost 7 bases and the V segment lost 4 bases, leaving 10 bases of the junction unmatched. DNA of the CDR3: TGTGCCAGCAGCTCTATCGACAGGGTTTGGAATGAGCAGTTCTTC. It yields the protein CASSSIDRVWNEQFF.

The chain carries TRBV15 and TRBJ1-1; no reliable D call. There are 12 residues in the CDR3. V gave up 1 base and J gave up 4 bases, with 4 bases separating them. Per germline, CDR1 LNHNV and CDR2 YYDKDF (reference sequence). This chain's CDR3 is CATSRGLTEAFF. The CDR3 DNA reads as TGTGCCACCAGCAGAGGACTCACTGAAGCTTTCTTT.

The chain has TRBV9 and TRBJ2-7, with D possibly TRBD2 on 6 matching bases. The J call may be mistaken, given a closer DNA end match to TRBJ2-5. From germline, CDR1 is SGDLS and CDR2 YYNGEE. CDR3 size: 13 residues. CDR3 sequence (DNA): TGTGCCAGCAGCGCTGGAGGGCTACGGACCCAGTACTTC. This codes for CASSAGGLRTQYF.

The rearrangement uses TRBV5-1 and TRBJ2-1; 7 bases align to TRBD2. J lost 9 bases, V lost 2 bases, and 8 bases had no gene match. This CDR3 comprises 14 residues. Germline assignment: CDR1 SGHRS and CDR2 YFSETQ. For the CDR3, the DNA is TGCGCCAGCAGCTTTGGGGAGGGCCAGGGTGAGCAGTTCTTC. This codes for CASSFGEGQGEQFF.